The 22 T cell receptor beta chains listed next were all sequenced from one sample in a study of cytomegalovirus exposure and HLA in healthy donors. The repertoire was sequenced with immunoSEQ multiplex PCR; TCRdb's copy has only in-frame clones and lacks some. The repertoire holds some 260,000 clones, less than 95% seen once, with approximately 3.1% in the top ten. The sequenced sample was PBMCs. All receptors come from a woman under 40 in good health and CMV-seronegative.

This rearrangement joins TRBV19 to TRBJ2-7; TRBD2 agrees at 7 bases. The germline V gene has CDR1 LNHDA and CDR2 SQIVND (reference sequence). The CDR3 has 15 residues. Trimming at V came to 2 bases and at J to 2 bases, leaving 6 bases not matched to a gene. CDR3 nucleotides: TGTGCCAGTAGTATAATCAGCGGGGCAGCCTACGAGCAGTACTTC. Amino acid sequence: CASSIISGAAYEQYF.

V gene TRBV7-2 combines with J gene TRBJ2-1; 12 bases map to TRBD2. The CDR3 runs to 17 residues. Per germline, CDR1 SGHTA and CDR2 FQGNSA. V was pared by 4 bases and J by 3 bases, with 7 bases of the junction left unmatched. CDR3 sequence (DNA): TGTGCCAGCAGCTCCCCTAGCGGGAGGGATTACTACAATGAGCAGTTCTTC. As protein: CASSSPSGRDYYNEQFF.

The chain joins TRBV23-1 to TRBJ1-2; 8 bases align to TRBD1. TRBV23-1 is an open reading frame, and its role is uncertain. The junction had 10 bases not matched to a gene; V was cut back by 7 bases and J by 0 bases. The CDR3 is 16 amino acids. The chain's CDR3 is CASTKTGAITNYGYTF. CDR3 in DNA: TGCGCCAGCACAAAGACAGGGGCTATAACTAACTATGGCTACACCTTC.

The chain uses TRBV7-2 and TRBJ2-7; 9 bases map to TRBD2. In germline, CDR1 is SGHTA, CDR2 FQGNSA. This CDR3 is 17 amino acids long. The V gene end was trimmed by 5 bases and the J gene end by 0 bases; junction bases not matched to a gene: 11. The CDR3 sequence: CASSEGLAGGFSYEQYF. The CDR3 bases are TGTGCCAGCAGCGAGGGACTAGCCGGGGGGTTCTCCTACGAGCAGTACTTC.

The rearrangement uses TRBV15 and TRBJ2-1; the D gene could be TRBD1 or TRBD2 (6 bases each). Looked up from germline, CDR1 is LNHNV and CDR2 is YYDKDF (reference sequence). Trimming removed 8 bases at V and 1 base at J, with 12 bases between. The CDR3 length is 14 residues. The CDR3 is CATWRGGSYNEQFF. For the CDR3, the DNA is TGTGCCACCTGGCGAGGGGGGTCCTACAATGAGCAGTTCTTC.

The rearrangement joins TRBV28 to TRBJ2-5; no definite D call. The ends were cut back, 3 bases at V and 6 bases at J, with 11 bases in the middle. The CDR3 contains 13 residues. Germline-derived CDR1 and CDR2 are MDHEN and SYDVKM. The CDR3 DNA sequence: TGTGCCAGCAGTTTCGGGCAGATCAAGACCCAGTACTTC. Its protein is CASSFGQIKTQYF.

V is TRBV6-1 and J is TRBJ2-7, with D tentatively TRBD1 or TRBD2 (5 bases each). This CDR3 has 13 amino acids. Trimming took off 3 bases at V and 2 bases at J, with 8 bases between the two ends. Germline V CDR1 and CDR2: MNHNS, SASEGT. CDR3 loop: CASSEQGPYEQYF. CDR3 bases: TGTGCCAGCAGTGAGCAGGGACCCTACGAGCAGTACTTC.

The gene calls are TRBV25-1 and TRBJ1-2; D perhaps matches TRBD1 (5 bases). The CDR3 is 16 residues long. Germline values: CDR1 MGHDK, CDR2 SYGVNS. The germline V and J ends were trimmed by 6 bases and 6 bases, with 23 bases remaining between them. CDR3 protein: CASSRLDWEGRHGYTF. The DNA of the CDR3 is TGTGCCAGCAGCCGCCTTGATTGGGAGGGGCGCCATGGCTACACCTTC.

With regard to this clone: One junction end does not reproduce the germline sequence, and a read error may be involved. The V gene is TRBV20-1, the J gene TRBJ2-7; D remains unclear. Per germline, CDR1 DFQATT and CDR2 SNEGSKA (reference sequence). This CDR3 is 11 amino acids long. CDR3 protein: CSAGDNYEQYF. The CDR3 coding sequence is TGCAGTGCTGGAGACAACTACGAGCAGTACTTC.

J is TRBJ2-1 and V is TRBV27, with TRBD1 matching over 8 bases. The CDR3 contains 17 residues. In germline, CDR1 is MNHEY, CDR2 SMNVEV (reference sequence). Trimming took 2 bases from V and 8 from J; bases not matched to a gene: 14. CDR3 sequence reads: CASSLKGLNRGADEQFF. CDR3 bases: TGTGCCAGCAGTTTAAAGGGCCTTAACAGGGGGGCGGATGAGCAGTTCTTC.

The V call is TRBV5-1, the J call TRBJ2-2; TRBD2 matches 9 bases. J lost 1 base, V lost 4 bases, and 2 bases had no gene match. Germline CDR1 reads SGHRS; CDR2 reads YFSETQ. The CDR3 totals 15 residues. CDR3 sequence reads: CASSVTSGNTGELFF. The CDR3 DNA follows: TGCGCCAGCAGCGTGACTAGCGGGAACACCGGGGAGCTGTTTTTT.

The chain links TRBV7-2 to TRBJ1-5, with a tentative D call TRBD1 (5 bases). The CDR3 spans 15 residues. Germline CDR1 and CDR2: SGHTA and FQGNSA. V lost 1 base and J lost 0, with 7 bases in between. The CDR3 nucleotides are TGTGCCAGCAGCTTAGGACAGAATAGCAATCAGCCCCAGCATTTT. Protein product: CASSLGQNSNQPQHF.

This clone was detected only once. J is TRBJ2-5 and V is TRBV7-3; D remains unclear. V shed 1 base and J shed 4 bases, with 7 bases lying between them. The V gene's germline CDR1 is SGHTA and CDR2 FQGTGA. There are 13 residues in the CDR3. The CDR3 spells CASSLMTGETQYF. CDR3 DNA sequence: TGTGCCAGCAGCTTAATGACTGGAGAGACCCAGTACTTC.

V usage is TRBV27 and J usage is TRBJ2-1; TRBD2 aligns across 10 bases. The CDR3 length is 14 residues. The V and J ends lost 9 bases and 0 bases, in that order; junction bases with no gene match: 2. The germline V gene has CDR1 MNHEY and CDR2 SMNVEV (reference sequence). In nucleotides, the CDR3 is TGTGCCAGTGCTAGCGGGAGCTCCTACAATGAGCAGTTCTTC. Protein: CASASGSSYNEQFF.

The chain uses TRBV29-1 and TRBJ2-3, with D perhaps TRBD1 (7 bases). Trimming removed 7 bases at V and 3 bases at J, with 20 bases between. This CDR3 spans 15 amino acids. Germline loops: CDR1 SQVTM, CDR2 ANQGSEA. The CDR3 loop is CSARGGGGGTDTQYF. The CDR3 DNA sequence: TGCAGCGCCAGAGGGGGCGGAGGGGGGACAGATACGCAGTATTTT.

The rearrangement joins TRBV2 to TRBJ2-2, with TRBD1 matching over 9 bases. With V trimmed by 6 bases and J by 4 bases, 6 bases remained unmatched. This CDR3 is built from 15 residues. Germline V gene data show CDR1 as SNHLY and CDR2 as FYNNEI. CDR3 bases: TGTGCCAGCAGCCAGGACAGGGGTGGCACCGGGGAGCTGTTTTTT. Encoded protein: CASSQDRGGTGELFF. Filled out from reference TRBV2 and TRBJ2-2, the complete variable domain reads EPEVTQTPSHQVTQMGQEVILRCVPISNHLYFYWYRQILGQKVEFLVSFYNNEISEKSEIFDDQFSVERPDGSNFTLKIRSTKLEDSAMYFCASSQDRGGTGELFFGEGSRLTVL.

This clone has just a few counts. The V and J genes are TRBV19 and TRBJ1-5; no firm D call. V lost 5 bases and J lost 4, with 12 bases in between. CDR1 is LNHDA, CDR2 SQIVND, per germline (reference sequence). The CDR3 extends over 14 amino acids. Written as DNA, the CDR3 is TGTGCCAGTAGTGCATCCCTGGGGAATCAGCCCCAGCATTTT. Translated: CASSASLGNQPQHF. The complete variable domain, with remaining parts taken from reference TRBV19 and TRBJ1-5, reads DGGITQSPKYLFRKEGQNVTLSCEQNLNHDAMYWYRQDPGQGLRLIYYSQIVNDFQKGDIAEGYSVSREKKESFPLTVTSAQKNPTAFYLCASSASLGNQPQHFGDGTRLSIL.

This chain uses TRBV2 with TRBJ2-5; D ambiguous. Germline V gives CDR1 SNHLY, CDR2 FYNNEI. The ends were cut back, 3 bases at V and 7 bases at J, with 15 bases in the middle. CDR3 length: 14 residues. In DNA, the CDR3 is TGTGCCAGCAGTGAGAAGGACCGAGTGGGGACCCAGTACTTC. Its protein is CASSEKDRVGTQYF. Drawing the rest from reference TRBV2 and TRBJ2-5, the complete variable domain is EPEVTQTPSHQVTQMGQEVILRCVPISNHLYFYWYRQILGQKVEFLVSFYNNEISEKSEIFDDQFSVERPDGSNFTLKIRSTKLEDSAMYFCASSEKDRVGTQYFGPGTRLLVL.

V usage is TRBV28 and J usage is TRBJ1-5, with TRBD1 matching over 8 bases. CDR3 length: 14 residues. Germline loops: CDR1 MDHEN, CDR2 SYDVKM. The J segment lost 7 bases and the V segment lost 6 bases, leaving 8 bases of the junction unmatched. The chain's CDR3 is CASRAGGARQPQHF. DNA of the CDR3: TGTGCCAGCAGAGCAGGGGGCGCGCGGCAGCCCCAGCATTTT.

V and J are TRBV29-1 and TRBJ2-5, with 8 bases lining up with TRBD1. CDR1 and CDR2 from the germline V gene are SQVTM and ANQGSEA. Trimming at V came to 7 bases and at J to 1 base, leaving 14 bases not matched to a gene. CDR3 length: 16 residues. CDR3 in amino acids: CSGLSGEGQAQETQYF. The CDR3 nucleotides are TGCAGCGGGTTATCCGGAGAGGGACAGGCCCAAGAGACCCAGTACTTC.

This chain links TRBV29-1 with TRBJ2-7, with TRBD1 matching 9 bases. The CDR3 loop spans 13 amino acids. The V segment lost 6 bases and the J segment 2 bases; nucleotides outside the gene matches: 5. Germline V lookup: CDR1 SQVTM, CDR2 ANQGSEA. The CDR3 DNA follows: TGCAGCGTGGCCGGGACAGGGCCCTACGAGCAGTACTTC. Protein: CSVAGTGPYEQYF.

The chain couples TRBV27 to TRBJ2-3; 8 bases line up with TRBD1. Germline assignment: CDR1 MNHEY and CDR2 SMNVEV (reference sequence). This CDR3 spans 15 amino acids. With 5 bases clipped from V and 5 bases from J, the junction kept 9 bases outside the gene matches. The CDR3 spells CASSIISTGGDTQYF. The CDR3 DNA sequence: TGTGCCAGCAGTATCATTAGTACAGGGGGAGATACGCAGTATTTT.